This TCR beta chain originates from a study of T cell responses to AZD1222 COVID-19 vaccine. Study-wide results and caveats: Just a handful of AZD1222 recipients were seropositive at baseline. Repertoires in all cases were sampled only once the peak T cell response had passed. Mostly white British, mostly female donors; authors suggested clonal diversity may be underestimated.

Profiled with immunoSEQ multiplex PCR; TCRdb holds only in-frame clones, not every one. The data contain 200,000 or so clones, 90% to 95% of them singletons. Second doses at about 4 or about 12 weeks were pooled. Looked up from germline, CDR1 is MGHRA and CDR2 is YSYEKL. The CDR3 has 14 amino acids. V lost 2 bases, J lost 7 bases, and 14 bases lay in between. In the case of this clone: Its target is not known.

This chain uses TRBV4-1 with TRBJ1-2; D uncertain. The TCR comes from an adult who received the AZD1222 COVID-19 vaccine. Sequencing was performed on peripheral blood, taken 28 days after the second AZD1222 dose. The CDR3 DNA sequence: TGCGCCAGCAGCCAAATACAGAGGATGGGTGGCTACACCTTC. Its protein is CASSQIQRMGGYTF.